This T cell receptor (beta chain) was identified during a study of blood T cell repertoires in COVID-19. Authors' analysis steps: Amplification of reference gene primers was used by the study to estimate nucleated cell counts. This table comes from immunoSEQ multiplex PCR, and its TCRdb copy is limited to in-frame clones, with some not included. V and J calls and clone size are those listed in that table; D and trimming were worked out from the DNA. Here the sample spans about 74,000 clones, approximately 85% being singletons. V shed 0 bases, J shed 8 bases, and the junction held 2 bases outside the gene matches. This CDR3 contains 13 residues. Germline V lookup: CDR1 KGHDR, CDR2 SFDVKD.

Sample: peripheral blood. This TCR was sampled from a man between 70 and 80 years old with acute or convalescent COVID-19. This chain joins TRBV24-1 and TRBJ1-2; 7 positions match TRBD1. CDR3 loop: CATSDLPGGGYTF. CDR3 bases: TGTGCCACCAGTGATTTGCCAGGGGGAGGCTACACCTTC.